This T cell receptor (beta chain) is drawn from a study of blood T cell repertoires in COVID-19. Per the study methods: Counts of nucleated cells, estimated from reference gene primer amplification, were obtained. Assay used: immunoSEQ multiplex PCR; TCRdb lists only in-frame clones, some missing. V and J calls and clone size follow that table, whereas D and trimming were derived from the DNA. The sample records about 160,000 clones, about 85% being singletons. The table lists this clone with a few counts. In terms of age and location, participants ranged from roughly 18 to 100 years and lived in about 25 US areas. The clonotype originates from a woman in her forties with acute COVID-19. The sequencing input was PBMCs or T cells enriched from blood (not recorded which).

The CDR3 DNA sequence: TGTGCCAGCAGCTTATCTAGTCCAGAGACCCAGTACTTC. It yields the protein CASSLSSPETQYF. The chain has TRBV11-2 and TRBJ2-5; D gene ambiguous. The ends were cut back, 2 bases at V and 4 bases at J, with 8 bases in the middle. Germline V gives CDR1 SGHAT, CDR2 FQNNGV. The CDR3 is made up of 13 amino acids.